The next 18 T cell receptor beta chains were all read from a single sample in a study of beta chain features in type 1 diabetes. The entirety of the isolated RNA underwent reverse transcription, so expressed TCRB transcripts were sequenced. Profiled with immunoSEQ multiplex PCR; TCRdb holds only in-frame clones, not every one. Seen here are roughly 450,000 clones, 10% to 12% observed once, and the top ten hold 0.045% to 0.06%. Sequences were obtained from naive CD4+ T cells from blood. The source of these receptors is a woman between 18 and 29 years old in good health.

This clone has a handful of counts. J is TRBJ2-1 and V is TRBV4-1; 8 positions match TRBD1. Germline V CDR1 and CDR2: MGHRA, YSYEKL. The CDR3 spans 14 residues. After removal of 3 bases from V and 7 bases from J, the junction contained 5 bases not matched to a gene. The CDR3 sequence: CASSHKDRANEQFF. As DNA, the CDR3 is TGCGCCAGCAGCCATAAGGACAGGGCAAATGAGCAGTTCTTC.

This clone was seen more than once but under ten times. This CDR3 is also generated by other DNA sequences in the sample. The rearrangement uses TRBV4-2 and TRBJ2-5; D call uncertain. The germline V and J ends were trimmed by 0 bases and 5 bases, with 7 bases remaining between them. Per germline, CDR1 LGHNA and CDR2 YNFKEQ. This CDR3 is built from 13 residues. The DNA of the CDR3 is TGTGCCAGCAGCCAAGATCCCCGGGAGACCCAGTACTTC. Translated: CASSQDPRETQYF.

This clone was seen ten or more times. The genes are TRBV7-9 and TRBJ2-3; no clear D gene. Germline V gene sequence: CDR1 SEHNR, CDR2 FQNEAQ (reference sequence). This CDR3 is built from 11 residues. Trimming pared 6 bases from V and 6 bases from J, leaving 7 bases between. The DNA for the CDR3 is TGTGCCAGCAGATCCCTCGATACGCAGTATTTT. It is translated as CASRSLDTQYF.

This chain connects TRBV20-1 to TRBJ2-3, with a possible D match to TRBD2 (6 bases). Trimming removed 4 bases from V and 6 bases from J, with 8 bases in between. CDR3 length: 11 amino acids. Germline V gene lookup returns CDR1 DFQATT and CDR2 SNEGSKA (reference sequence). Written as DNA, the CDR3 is TGCAGTGCTAATAGCGGTGATACGCAGTATTTT. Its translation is CSANSGDTQYF.

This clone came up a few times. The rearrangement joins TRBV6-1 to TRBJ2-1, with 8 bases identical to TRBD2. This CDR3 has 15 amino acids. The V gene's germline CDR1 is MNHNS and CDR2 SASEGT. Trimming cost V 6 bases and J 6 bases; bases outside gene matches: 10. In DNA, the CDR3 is TGTGCCAGCAGCTCCCCAGCGGGAGCTCCCAATGAGCAGTTCTTC. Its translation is CASSSPAGAPNEQFF.

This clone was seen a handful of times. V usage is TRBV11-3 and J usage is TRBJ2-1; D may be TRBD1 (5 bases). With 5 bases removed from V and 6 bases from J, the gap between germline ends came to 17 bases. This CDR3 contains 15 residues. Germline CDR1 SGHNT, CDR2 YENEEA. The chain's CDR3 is CASSRQGRVGNEQFF. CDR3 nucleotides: TGTGCCAGCAGCCGCCAGGGCCGAGTGGGCAATGAGCAGTTCTTC. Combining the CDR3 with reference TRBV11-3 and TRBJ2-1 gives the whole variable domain EAGVVQSPRYKIIEKKQPVAFWCNPISGHNTLYWYLQNLGQGPELLIRYENEEAVDDSQLPKDRFSAERLKGVDSTLKIQPAELGDSAVYLCASSRQGRVGNEQFFGPGTRLTVL.

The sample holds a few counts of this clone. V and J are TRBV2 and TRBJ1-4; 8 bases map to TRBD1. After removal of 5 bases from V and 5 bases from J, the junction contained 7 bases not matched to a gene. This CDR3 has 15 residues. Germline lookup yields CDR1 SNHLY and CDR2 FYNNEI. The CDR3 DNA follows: TGTGCCAGCAGTTACGGACAGGGATTGAATGAAAAACTGTTTTTT. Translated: CASSYGQGLNEKLFF.

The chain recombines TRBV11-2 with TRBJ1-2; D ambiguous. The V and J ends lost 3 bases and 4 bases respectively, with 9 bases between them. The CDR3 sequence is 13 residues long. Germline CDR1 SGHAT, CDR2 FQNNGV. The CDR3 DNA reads TGTGCCAGCAGCTTGCGGGCTTTCTATGGCTACACCTTC. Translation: CASSLRAFYGYTF.

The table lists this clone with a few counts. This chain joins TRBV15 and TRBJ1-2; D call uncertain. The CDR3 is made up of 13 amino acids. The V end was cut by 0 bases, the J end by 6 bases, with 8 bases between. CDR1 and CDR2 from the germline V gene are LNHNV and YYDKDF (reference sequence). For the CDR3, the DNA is TGTGCCACCAGCAGAGATTTTCGGAATGGCTACACCTTC. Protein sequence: CATSRDFRNGYTF.

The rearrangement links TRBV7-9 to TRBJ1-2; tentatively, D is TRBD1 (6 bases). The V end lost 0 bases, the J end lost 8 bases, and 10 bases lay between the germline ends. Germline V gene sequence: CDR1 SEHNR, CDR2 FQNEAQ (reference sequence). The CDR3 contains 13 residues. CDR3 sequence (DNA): TGTGCCAGCAGCTTAGCGGGGGCGCAAGGCTACACCTTC. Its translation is CASSLAGAQGYTF.

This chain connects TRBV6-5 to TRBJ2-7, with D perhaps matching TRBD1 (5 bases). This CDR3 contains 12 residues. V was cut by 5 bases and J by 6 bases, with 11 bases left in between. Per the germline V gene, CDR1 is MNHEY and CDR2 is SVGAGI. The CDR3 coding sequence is TGTGCCAGCAGTGGGGCGCGAGGCGAGCAGTACGTC. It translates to CASSGARGEQYV.

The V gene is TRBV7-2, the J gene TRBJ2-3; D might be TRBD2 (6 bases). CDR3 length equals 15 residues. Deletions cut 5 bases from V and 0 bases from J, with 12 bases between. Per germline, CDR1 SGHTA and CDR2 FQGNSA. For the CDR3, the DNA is TGTGCCAGCAGCCCACCGACTAGAAGCACAGATACGCAGTATTTT. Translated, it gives CASSPPTRSTDTQYF.

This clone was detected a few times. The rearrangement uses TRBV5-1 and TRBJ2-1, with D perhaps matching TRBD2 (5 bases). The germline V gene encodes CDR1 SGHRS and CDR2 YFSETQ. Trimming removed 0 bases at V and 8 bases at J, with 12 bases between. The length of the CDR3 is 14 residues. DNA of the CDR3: TGCGCCAGCAGCTTGGCCCCGCGGGTAGATGAGCAGTTCTTC. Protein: CASSLAPRVDEQFF.

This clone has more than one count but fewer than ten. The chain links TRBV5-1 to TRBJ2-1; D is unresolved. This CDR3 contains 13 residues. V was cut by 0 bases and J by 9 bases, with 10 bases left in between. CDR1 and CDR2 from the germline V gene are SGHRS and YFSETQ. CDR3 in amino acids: CASSLGGATEQFF. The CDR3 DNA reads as TGCGCCAGCAGCTTGGGAGGCGCGACTGAGCAGTTCTTC.

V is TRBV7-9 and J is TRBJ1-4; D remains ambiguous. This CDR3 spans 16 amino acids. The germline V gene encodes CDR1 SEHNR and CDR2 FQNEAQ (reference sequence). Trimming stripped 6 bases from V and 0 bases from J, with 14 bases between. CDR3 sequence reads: CASREGIGTTNEKLFF. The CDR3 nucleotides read TGTGCCAGCAGAGAAGGGATAGGTACAACTAATGAAAAACTGTTTTTT.

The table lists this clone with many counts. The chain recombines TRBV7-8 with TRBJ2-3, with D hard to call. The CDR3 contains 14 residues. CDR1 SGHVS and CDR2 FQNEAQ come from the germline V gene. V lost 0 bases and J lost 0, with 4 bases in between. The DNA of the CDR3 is TGTGCCAGCAGCTTAGCTCCTAGCACAGATACGCAGTATTTT. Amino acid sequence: CASSLAPSTDTQYF.

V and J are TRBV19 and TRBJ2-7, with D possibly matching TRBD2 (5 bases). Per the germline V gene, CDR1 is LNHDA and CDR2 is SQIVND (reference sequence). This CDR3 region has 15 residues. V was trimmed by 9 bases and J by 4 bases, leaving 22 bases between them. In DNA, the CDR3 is TGTGCCAGCTCCGCCGTGAGCGGAGTTAGTTACGAGCAGTACTTC. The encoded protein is CASSAVSGVSYEQYF.

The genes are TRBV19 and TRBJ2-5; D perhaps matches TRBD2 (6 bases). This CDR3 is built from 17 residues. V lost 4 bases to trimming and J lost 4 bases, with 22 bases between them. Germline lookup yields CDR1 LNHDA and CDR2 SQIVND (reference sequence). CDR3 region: CASSKVSGLSGSETQYF. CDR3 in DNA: TGTGCCAGTAGTAAAGTCTCGGGACTCTCGGGGTCAGAGACCCAGTACTTC.